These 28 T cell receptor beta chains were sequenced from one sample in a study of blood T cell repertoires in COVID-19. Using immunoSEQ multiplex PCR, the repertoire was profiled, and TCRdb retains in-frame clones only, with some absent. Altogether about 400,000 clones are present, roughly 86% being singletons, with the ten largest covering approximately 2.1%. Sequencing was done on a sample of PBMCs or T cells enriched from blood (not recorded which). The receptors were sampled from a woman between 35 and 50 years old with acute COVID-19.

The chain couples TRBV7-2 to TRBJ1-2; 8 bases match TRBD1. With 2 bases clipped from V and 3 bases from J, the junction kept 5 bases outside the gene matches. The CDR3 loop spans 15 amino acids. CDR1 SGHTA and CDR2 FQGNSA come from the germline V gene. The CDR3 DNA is TGTGCCAGCAGCTTATCACAGGGGGAGTACTATGGCTACACCTTC. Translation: CASSLSQGEYYGYTF.

For the CDR3, the DNA is TGTGCCAGCAGTGAAGCGCCCGGGGGCTCCTACGAGCAGTACTTC. This translates into CASSEAPGGSYEQYF. The chain joins TRBV6-1 to TRBJ2-7, with D perhaps matching TRBD2 (6 bases). This CDR3 has 15 amino acids. Germline loops: CDR1 MNHNS, CDR2 SASEGT. Trimming removed 0 bases from V and 0 bases from J, with 9 bases in between.

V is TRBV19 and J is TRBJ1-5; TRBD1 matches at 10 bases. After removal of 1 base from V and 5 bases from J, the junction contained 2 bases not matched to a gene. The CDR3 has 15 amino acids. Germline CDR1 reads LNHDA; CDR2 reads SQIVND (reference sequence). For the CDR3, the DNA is TGTGCCAGTAGTATAGGGACAGGGGGTCATCAGCCCCAGCATTTT. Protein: CASSIGTGGHQPQHF.

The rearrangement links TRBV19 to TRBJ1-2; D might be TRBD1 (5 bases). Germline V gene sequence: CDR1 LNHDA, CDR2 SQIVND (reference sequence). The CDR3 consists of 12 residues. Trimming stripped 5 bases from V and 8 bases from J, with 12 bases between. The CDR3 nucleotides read TGTGCCAGTAGTTTGGCAGGGTTCGGCTACACCTTC. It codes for CASSLAGFGYTF.

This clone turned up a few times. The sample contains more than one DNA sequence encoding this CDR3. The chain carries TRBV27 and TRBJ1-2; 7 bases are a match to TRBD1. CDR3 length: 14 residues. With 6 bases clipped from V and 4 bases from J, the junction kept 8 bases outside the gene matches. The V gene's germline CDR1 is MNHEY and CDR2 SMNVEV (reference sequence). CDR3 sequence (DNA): TGTGCCAGCAGCCCGACTCGGACAGGCTATGGCTACACCTTC. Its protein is CASSPTRTGYGYTF.

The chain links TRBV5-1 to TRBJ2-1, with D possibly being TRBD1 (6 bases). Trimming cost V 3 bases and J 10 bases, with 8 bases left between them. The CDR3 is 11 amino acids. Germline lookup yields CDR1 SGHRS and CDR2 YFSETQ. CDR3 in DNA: TGCGCCAGCAGCTACACAGGGGAGCAGTTCTTC. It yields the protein CASSYTGEQFF.

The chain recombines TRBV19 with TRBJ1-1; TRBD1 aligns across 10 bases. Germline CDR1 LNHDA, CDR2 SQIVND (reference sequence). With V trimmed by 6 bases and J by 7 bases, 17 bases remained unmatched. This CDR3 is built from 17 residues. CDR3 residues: CASSTEGDRGRGGEAFF. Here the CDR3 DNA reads TGTGCCAGTAGCACAGAGGGTGACAGGGGGCGGGGAGGTGAAGCTTTCTTT.

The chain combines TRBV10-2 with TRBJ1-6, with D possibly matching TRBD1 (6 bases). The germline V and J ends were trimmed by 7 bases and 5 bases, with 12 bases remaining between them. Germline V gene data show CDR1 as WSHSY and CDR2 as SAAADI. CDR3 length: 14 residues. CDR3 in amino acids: CASIEQGNNSPLHF. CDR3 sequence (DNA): TGCGCCAGCATTGAACAGGGAAATAATTCACCCCTCCACTTT.

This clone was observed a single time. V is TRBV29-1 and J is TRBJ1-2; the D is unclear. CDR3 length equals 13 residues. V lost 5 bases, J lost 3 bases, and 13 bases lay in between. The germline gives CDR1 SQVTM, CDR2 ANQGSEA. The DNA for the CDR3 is TGCAGCGTTCAGGACTCCCCGGACTATGGCTACACCTTC. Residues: CSVQDSPDYGYTF.

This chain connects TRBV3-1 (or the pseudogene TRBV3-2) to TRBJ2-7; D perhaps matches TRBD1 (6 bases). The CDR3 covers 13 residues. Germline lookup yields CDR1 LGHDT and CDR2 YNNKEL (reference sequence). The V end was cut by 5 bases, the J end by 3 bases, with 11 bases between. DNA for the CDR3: TGTGCCAGCAGCTTTGGGGACATCTACGAGCAGTACTTC. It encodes CASSFGDIYEQYF.

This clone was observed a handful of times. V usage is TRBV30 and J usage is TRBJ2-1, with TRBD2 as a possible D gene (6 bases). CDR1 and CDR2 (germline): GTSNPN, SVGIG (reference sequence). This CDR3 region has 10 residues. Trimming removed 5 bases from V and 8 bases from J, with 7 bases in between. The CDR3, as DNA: TGTGCCTGGGGGGGGTATGAGCAGTTCTTC. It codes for CAWGGYEQFF.

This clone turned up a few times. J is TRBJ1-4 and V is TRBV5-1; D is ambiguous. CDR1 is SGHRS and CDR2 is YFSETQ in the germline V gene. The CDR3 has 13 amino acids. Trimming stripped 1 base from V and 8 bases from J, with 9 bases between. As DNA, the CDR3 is TGCGCCAGCAGCTTGACGGGATCAGAAAAACTGTTTTTT. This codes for CASSLTGSEKLFF.

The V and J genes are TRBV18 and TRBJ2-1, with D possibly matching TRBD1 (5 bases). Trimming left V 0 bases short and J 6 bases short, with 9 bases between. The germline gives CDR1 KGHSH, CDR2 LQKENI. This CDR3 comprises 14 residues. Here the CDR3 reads CASSPPLGVNEQFF. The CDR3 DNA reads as TGTGCCAGCTCACCACCGTTAGGGGTCAATGAGCAGTTCTTC.

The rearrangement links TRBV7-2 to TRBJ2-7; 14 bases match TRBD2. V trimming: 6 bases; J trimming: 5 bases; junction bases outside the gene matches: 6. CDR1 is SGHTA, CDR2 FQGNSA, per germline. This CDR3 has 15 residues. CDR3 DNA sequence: TGTGCCAGCAGTTCGGGACTAGCGGGGGTTCACGAGCAGTACTTC. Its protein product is CASSSGLAGVHEQYF.

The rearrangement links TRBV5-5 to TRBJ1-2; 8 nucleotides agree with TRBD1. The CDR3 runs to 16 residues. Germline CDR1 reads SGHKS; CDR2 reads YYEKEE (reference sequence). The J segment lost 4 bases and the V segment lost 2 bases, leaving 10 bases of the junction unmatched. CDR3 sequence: CASSFTPNGQGYGYTF. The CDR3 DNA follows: TGTGCCAGCAGCTTCACCCCTAATGGACAGGGCTATGGCTACACCTTC.

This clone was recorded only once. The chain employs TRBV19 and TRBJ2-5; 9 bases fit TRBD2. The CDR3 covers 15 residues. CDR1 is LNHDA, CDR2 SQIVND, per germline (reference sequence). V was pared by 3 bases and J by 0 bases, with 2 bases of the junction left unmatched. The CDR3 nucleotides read TGTGCCAGTAGTATTAGCGGGGGCGACCAAGAGACCCAGTACTTC. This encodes CASSISGGDQETQYF.

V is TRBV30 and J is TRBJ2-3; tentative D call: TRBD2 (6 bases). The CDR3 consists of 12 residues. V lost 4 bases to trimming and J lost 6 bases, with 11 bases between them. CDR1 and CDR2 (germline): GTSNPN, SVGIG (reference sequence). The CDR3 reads CAWNSGVDTQYF. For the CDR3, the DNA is TGTGCCTGGAATAGCGGCGTCGATACGCAGTATTTT.

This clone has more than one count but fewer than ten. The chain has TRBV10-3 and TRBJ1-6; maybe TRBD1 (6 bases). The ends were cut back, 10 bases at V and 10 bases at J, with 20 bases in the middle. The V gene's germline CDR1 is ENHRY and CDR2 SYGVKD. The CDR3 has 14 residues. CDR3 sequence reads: CATQNKGEGSPLHF. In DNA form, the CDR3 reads TGTGCCACCCAAAACAAGGGGGAGGGATCACCCCTCCACTTT.

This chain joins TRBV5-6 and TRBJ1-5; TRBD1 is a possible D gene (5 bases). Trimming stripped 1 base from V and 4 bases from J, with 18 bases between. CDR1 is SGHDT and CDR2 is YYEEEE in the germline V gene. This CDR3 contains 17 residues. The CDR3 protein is CASSLWGDPIWNQPQHF. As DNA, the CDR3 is TGTGCCAGCAGCTTGTGGGGGGATCCGATATGGAATCAGCCCCAGCATTTT.

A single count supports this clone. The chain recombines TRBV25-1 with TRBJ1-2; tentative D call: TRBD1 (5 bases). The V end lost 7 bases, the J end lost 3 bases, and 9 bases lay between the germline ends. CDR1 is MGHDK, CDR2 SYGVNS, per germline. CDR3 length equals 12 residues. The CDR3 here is CASMGQYYGYTF. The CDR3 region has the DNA TGTGCCAGCATGGGGCAGTACTATGGCTACACCTTC.

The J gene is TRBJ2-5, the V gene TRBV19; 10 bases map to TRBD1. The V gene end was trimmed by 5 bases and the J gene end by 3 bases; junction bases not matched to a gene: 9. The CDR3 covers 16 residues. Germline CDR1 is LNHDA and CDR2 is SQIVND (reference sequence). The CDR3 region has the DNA TGTGCCAGTAGTCTACACTCGGACAGGGGGGAAGAGACCCAGTACTTC. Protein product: CASSLHSDRGEETQYF.

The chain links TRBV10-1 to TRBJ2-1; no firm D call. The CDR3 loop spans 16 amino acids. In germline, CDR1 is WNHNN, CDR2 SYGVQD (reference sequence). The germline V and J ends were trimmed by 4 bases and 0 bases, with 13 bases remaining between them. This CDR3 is CASSAGFAPSYNEQFF. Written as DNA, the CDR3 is TGCGCCAGCAGTGCCGGGTTTGCCCCCTCCTACAATGAGCAGTTCTTC.

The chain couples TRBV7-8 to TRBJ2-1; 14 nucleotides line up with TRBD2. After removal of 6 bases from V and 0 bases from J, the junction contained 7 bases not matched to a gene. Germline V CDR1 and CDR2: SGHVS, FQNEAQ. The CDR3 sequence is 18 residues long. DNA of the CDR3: TGTGCCAGCAGGGGACTAGCGGGGGCCCTCAGCTCCTACAATGAGCAGTTCTTC. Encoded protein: CASRGLAGALSSYNEQFF.

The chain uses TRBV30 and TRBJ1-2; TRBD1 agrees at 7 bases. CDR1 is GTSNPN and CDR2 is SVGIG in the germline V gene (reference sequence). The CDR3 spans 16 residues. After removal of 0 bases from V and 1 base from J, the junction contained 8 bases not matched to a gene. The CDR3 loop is CAWSVPAYRGNYGYTF. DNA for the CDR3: TGTGCCTGGAGTGTACCCGCATACAGGGGTAACTATGGCTACACCTTC.

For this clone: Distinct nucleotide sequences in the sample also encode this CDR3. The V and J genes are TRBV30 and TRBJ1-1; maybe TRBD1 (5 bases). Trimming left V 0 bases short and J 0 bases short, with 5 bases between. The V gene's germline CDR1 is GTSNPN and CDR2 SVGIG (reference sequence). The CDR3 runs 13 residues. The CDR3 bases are TGTGCCTGGAGTGTACAGGTGAACACTGAAGCTTTCTTT. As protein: CAWSVQVNTEAFF.

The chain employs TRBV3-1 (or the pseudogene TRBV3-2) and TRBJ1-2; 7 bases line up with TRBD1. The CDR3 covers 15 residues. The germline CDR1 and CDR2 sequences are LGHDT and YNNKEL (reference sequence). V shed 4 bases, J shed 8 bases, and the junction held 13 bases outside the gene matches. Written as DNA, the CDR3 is TGTGCCAGCAGCCTTGAAGTAGGGGGCGCGGGGGGCTACACCTTC. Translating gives CASSLEVGGAGGYTF.

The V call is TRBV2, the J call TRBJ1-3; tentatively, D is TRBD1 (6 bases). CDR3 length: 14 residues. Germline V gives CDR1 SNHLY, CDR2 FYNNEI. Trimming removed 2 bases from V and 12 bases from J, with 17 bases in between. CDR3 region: CASSELWAGALIYF. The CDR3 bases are TGTGCCAGCAGTGAATTATGGGCGGGGGCCCTCATATATTTT.

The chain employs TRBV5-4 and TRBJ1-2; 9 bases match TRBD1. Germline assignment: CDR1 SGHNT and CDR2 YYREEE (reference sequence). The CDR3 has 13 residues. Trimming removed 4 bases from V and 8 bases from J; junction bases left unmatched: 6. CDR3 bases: TGTGCCAGCAGCCCAAACAGGGGGCGGGGCTACACCTTC. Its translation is CASSPNRGRGYTF.